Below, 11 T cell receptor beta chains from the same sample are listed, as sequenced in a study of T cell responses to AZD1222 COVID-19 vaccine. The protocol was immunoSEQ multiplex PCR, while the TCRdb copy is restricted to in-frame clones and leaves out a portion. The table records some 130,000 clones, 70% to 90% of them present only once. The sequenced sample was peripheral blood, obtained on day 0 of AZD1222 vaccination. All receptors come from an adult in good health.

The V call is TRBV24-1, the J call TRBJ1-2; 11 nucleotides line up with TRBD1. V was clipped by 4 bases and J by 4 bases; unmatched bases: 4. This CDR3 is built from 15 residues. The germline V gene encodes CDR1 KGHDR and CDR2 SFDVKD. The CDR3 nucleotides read TGTGCCACCAGTGACCATGGGACAGGGGGCTATGGCTACACCTTC. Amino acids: CATSDHGTGGYGYTF.

The CDR3 sequence is CASSGGQSYNSPLHF. The CDR3 DNA reads TGCGCCAGCAGCGGCGGACAGTCTTATAATTCACCCCTCCACTTT. This chain links TRBV5-1 with TRBJ1-6; D possibly corresponds to TRBD1 (6 bases). The V end was cut by 4 bases, the J end by 4 bases, with 12 bases between. The CDR3 has 15 residues. Germline V gene sequence: CDR1 SGHRS, CDR2 YFSETQ.

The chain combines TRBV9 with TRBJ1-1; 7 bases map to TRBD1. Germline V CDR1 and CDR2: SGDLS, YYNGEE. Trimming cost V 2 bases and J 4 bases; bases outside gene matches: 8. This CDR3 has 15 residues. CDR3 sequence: CASSVGGTAGTEAFF. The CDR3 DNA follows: TGTGCCAGCAGCGTGGGTGGGACAGCCGGCACTGAAGCTTTCTTT.

CDR3 coding DNA: TGTGCCACCAGTGATACGACAGGGGACTATGGCTACACCTTC. As protein: CATSDTTGDYGYTF. The chain employs TRBV24-1 and TRBJ1-2; 8 nucleotides match TRBD1. This CDR3 has 14 residues. J gave up 3 bases and V 3 bases, and 2 bases lay outside the gene matches. The germline V gene encodes CDR1 KGHDR and CDR2 SFDVKD.

CDR3 amino acids: CASSEGAYTEAFF. The CDR3 nucleotides are TGTGCCAGCAGTGAGGGGGCCTACACTGAAGCTTTCTTT. V gene TRBV6-1 combines with J gene TRBJ1-1; D may be TRBD1 (6 bases). V dropped 3 bases and J dropped 3 bases, with 8 bases sitting between them. CDR3 length: 13 amino acids. The germline gives CDR1 MNHNS, CDR2 SASEGT.

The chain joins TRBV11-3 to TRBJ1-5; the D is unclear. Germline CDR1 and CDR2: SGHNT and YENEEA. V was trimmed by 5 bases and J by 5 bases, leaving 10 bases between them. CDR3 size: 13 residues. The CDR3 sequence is CASSPGTHQPQHF. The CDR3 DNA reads TGTGCCAGCAGCCCGGGCACTCATCAGCCCCAGCATTTT.

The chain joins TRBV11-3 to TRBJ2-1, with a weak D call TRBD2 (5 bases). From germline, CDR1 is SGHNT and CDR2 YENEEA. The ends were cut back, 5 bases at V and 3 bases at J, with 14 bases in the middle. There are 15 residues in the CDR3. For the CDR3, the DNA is TGTGCCAGCAGCCACGGACTCGTGGACTACAATGAGCAGTTCTTC. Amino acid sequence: CASSHGLVDYNEQFF.

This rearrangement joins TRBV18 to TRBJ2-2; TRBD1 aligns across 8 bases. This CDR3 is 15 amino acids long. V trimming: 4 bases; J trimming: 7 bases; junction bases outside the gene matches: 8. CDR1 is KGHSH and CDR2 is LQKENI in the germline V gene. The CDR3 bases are TGTGCCAGCTCACAGGACAGGGCGGAGATCGGGGAGCTGTTTTTT. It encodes CASSQDRAEIGELFF.

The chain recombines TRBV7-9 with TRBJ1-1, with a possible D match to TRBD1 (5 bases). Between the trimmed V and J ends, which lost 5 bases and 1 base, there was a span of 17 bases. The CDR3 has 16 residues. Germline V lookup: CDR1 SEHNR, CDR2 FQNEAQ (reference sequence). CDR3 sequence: CASSRPPGTANTEAFF. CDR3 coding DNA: TGTGCCAGCAGCCGGCCCCCCGGGACCGCGAACACTGAAGCTTTCTTT.

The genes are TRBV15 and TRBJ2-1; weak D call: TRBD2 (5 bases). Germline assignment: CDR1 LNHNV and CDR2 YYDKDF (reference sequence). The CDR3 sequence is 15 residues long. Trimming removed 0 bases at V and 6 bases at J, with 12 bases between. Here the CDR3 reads CATSRDRASSNEQFF. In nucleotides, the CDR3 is TGTGCCACCAGCAGAGATCGGGCTAGCTCCAATGAGCAGTTCTTC.

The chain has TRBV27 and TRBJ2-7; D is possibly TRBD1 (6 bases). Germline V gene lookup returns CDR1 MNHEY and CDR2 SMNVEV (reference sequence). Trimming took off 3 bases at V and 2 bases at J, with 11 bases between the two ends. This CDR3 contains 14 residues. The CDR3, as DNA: TGTGCCAGCAGTTTCCTACAGGGTGCCTACGAGCAGTACTTC. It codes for CASSFLQGAYEQYF.